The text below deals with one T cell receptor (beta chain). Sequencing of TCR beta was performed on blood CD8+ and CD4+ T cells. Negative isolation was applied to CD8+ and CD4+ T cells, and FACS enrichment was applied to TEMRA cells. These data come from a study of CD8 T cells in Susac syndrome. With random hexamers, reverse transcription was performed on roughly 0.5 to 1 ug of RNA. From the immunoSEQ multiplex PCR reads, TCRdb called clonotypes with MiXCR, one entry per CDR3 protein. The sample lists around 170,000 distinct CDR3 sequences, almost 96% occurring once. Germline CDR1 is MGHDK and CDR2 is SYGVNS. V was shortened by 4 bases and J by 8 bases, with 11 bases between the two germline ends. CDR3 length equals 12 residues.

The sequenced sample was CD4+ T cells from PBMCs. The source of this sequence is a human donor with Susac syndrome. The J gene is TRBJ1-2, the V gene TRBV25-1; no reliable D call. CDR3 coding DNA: TGTGCCAGCAGTGTAGGGCGGGAAGGCTACACCTTC. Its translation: CASSVGREGYTF.